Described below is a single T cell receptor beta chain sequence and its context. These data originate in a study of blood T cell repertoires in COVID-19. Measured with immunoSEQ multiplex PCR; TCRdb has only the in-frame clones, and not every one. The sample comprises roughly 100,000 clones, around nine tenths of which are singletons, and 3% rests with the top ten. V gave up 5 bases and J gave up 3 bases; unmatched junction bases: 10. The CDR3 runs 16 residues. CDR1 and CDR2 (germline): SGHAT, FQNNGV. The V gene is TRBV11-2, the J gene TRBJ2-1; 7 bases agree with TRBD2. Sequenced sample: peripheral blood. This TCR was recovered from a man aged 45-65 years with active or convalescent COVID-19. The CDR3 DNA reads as TGTGCCAGCAGCCCTTCCCCCGGGGGGTACTACAATGAGCAGTTCTTC. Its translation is CASSPSPGGYYNEQFF.